This T cell receptor beta chain was found in a study of blood T cell repertoires in COVID-19. This clone appeared a few times. How the authors handled the data: Estimation of nucleated cell counts relied on the amplification of reference gene primers. The protocol was immunoSEQ multiplex PCR, while the TCRdb copy is restricted to in-frame clones and leaves out a portion. For V, J and clone size, that table is used; D and trimming come from the DNA. The sample lists roughly 570,000 clones, less than 90% seen once, with 7.5% to 9% in the top ten. The germline CDR1 and CDR2 sequences are LGHNT and FRNRAP. This CDR3 is built from 19 residues. V dropped 0 bases and J dropped 0 bases, with 18 bases sitting between them.

This chain connects TRBV12-5 to TRBJ1-5; D gene unclear. Input material: peripheral blood. The TCR sequence derives from a woman aged 50 to 60 with COVID-19, enrolled during active disease. The CDR3 loop is CASGLVRGVGPYSNQPQHF. The CDR3 nucleotides read TGTGCTAGTGGTTTGGTACGCGGGGTGGGTCCTTATAGCAATCAGCCCCAGCATTTT.